These 20 T cell receptor beta chains were sequenced from one sample in a study of post-analysis software for immune sequencing data. Study results and limitations: Five or six TRBV segments (TRBV5-6, TRBV5-1 and TRBV20-1 among them) occurred more frequently in patients than in controls.

cDNA libraries for TCR beta contained unique molecular identifiers. MiXCR, applied by TCRdb to the PCR reads, yields one record per CDR3 protein. The sample records some 500,000 distinct CDR3 sequences, roughly 45% being singletons. For these receptors, no antigen is known. Material for sequencing was blood. The receptors were sampled from a girl aged 5-17 years with multiple sclerosis.

The genes are TRBV4-2 and TRBJ2-2; TRBD1 matches at 9 bases. The CDR3 extends over 17 amino acids. Trimming removed 1 base from V and 4 bases from J; junction bases left unmatched: 7. Germline CDR1 is LGHNA and CDR2 is YNFKEQ. The DNA of the CDR3 is TGTGCCAGCAGCCAAGTCTCGGACAGGGGAGGCACCGGGGAGCTGTTTTTT. Its protein product is CASSQVSDRGGTGELFF.

The rearrangement joins TRBV11-2 to TRBJ2-7, with D perhaps matching TRBD2 (6 bases). CDR1 is SGHAT, CDR2 FQNNGV, per germline. This CDR3 spans 14 amino acids. V lost 3 bases and J 0 bases, leaving 9 bases between the germline ends. The CDR3 sequence: CASSFTRDSYEQYF. DNA for the CDR3: TGTGCCAGCAGCTTTACGCGGGACTCCTACGAGCAGTACTTC.

The sample holds a few counts of this clonotype. The genes are TRBV4-1 and TRBJ2-1; 12 bases fit TRBD2. CDR1 and CDR2 from the germline V gene are MGHRA and YSYEKL. CDR3 length: 18 residues. The junction had 12 bases not matched to a gene; V was cut back by 1 base and J by 8 bases. This chain's CDR3 is CASSQALIRLAGVYEQFF. The CDR3 DNA reads as TGCGCCAGCAGCCAAGCGTTAATTAGACTAGCGGGGGTATATGAGCAGTTCTTC.

In its sample, this clonotype was seen a few times. The V gene is TRBV20-1, the J gene TRBJ2-1; 7 nucleotides align to TRBD1. Looked up from germline, CDR1 is DFQATT and CDR2 is SNEGSKA (reference sequence). This CDR3 contains 14 residues. With V trimmed by 6 bases and J by 3 bases, 8 bases remained unmatched. The CDR3 DNA reads TGCAGTGCCCAGGGGACAGAAATCTACAATGAGCAGTTCTTC. Protein sequence: CSAQGTEIYNEQFF.

In its sample, this clonotype was seen a few times. The genes are TRBV6-6 and TRBJ1-6; TRBD1 might be the D (5 bases). Germline V gene sequence: CDR1 MNHNY, CDR2 SVGAGI (reference sequence). There are 15 residues in the CDR3. V lost 0 bases and J 9 bases, leaving 12 bases between the germline ends. The CDR3, as DNA: TGTGCCAGCAGTTACTCGAACCAGGGAGGTTCACCCCTCCACTTT. Translating gives CASSYSNQGGSPLHF.

V and J are TRBV5-1 and TRBJ2-2, with 7 bases that match TRBD1. V dropped 4 bases and J dropped 2; count of bases not matched to a gene: 8. CDR1 is SGHRS, CDR2 YFSETQ, per germline. This CDR3 has 16 residues. Here the CDR3 DNA reads TGCGCCAGCAGCACGACAGGGCTTGTTAACACCGGGGAGCTGTTTTTT. Its protein product is CASSTTGLVNTGELFF.

The J gene is TRBJ2-7, the V gene TRBV18; D gene uncertain. Trimming took 3 bases from V and 5 from J, leaving 11 bases between them. The V gene's germline CDR1 is KGHSH and CDR2 LQKENI. The CDR3 is 13 amino acids. The CDR3 DNA follows: TGTGCCAGCTCACCGGGTTCTATCCACGAGCAGTACTTC. Amino acids: CASSPGSIHEQYF.

The V gene is TRBV19, the J gene TRBJ1-1; no clear D gene. CDR1 and CDR2 (germline): LNHDA, SQIVND (reference sequence). V was cut by 4 bases and J by 0 bases, with 6 bases left in between. CDR3 length: 13 amino acids. In DNA, the CDR3 is TGTGCCAGTAGTACAGGAATGAACACTGAAGCTTTCTTT. Translating it yields CASSTGMNTEAFF.

This clonotype was observed a handful of times. The CDR3 reads CSVGTGGTEAFF. CDR3 DNA sequence: TGCAGCGTCGGGACAGGGGGCACTGAAGCTTTCTTT. V usage is TRBV29-1 and J usage is TRBJ1-1; 11 bases are shared with TRBD1. Trimming cost V 6 bases and J 4 bases; bases outside gene matches: 1. Germline V gene lookup returns CDR1 SQVTM and CDR2 ANQGSEA. This CDR3 comprises 12 residues.

The gene calls are TRBV20-1 and TRBJ1-1; D call uncertain. Trimming cost V 5 bases and J 1 base, with 17 bases left between them. Germline CDR1 is DFQATT and CDR2 is SNEGSKA (reference sequence). The CDR3 length is 15 residues. The CDR3 bases are TGCAGTGCTCCCAGCAATACTATCACGAACACTGAAGCTTTCTTT. Translating gives CSAPSNTITNTEAFF.

This chain uses TRBV7-9 with TRBJ2-1; 8 bases fit TRBD1. The J segment lost 4 bases and the V segment lost 3 bases, leaving 8 bases of the junction unmatched. The length of the CDR3 is 16 residues. From germline, CDR1 is SEHNR and CDR2 FQNEAQ (reference sequence). CDR3 residues: CASSFKTGAPYNEQFF. In nucleotides, the CDR3 is TGTGCCAGCAGCTTCAAGACAGGGGCTCCGTACAATGAGCAGTTCTTC.

This clonotype was observed a single time. The CDR3 loop is CASSDPVQGGTDTQYF. The CDR3 DNA reads as TGCGCCAGCAGTGACCCCGTACAGGGAGGGACAGATACGCAGTATTTT. The J gene is TRBJ2-3, the V gene TRBV5-1, with a possible D match to TRBD2 (7 bases). Germline V gives CDR1 SGHRS, CDR2 YFSETQ. The ends were cut back, 5 bases at V and 3 bases at J, with 19 bases in the middle. This CDR3 comprises 16 residues.

This sequence joins TRBV7-9 and TRBJ1-2, with TRBD1 as a possible D gene (5 bases). CDR1 is SEHNR, CDR2 FQNEAQ, per germline (reference sequence). Trimming took off 4 bases at V and 4 bases at J, with 13 bases between the two ends. The CDR3 has 14 amino acids. The CDR3 spells CASSYRDPGYGYTF. The CDR3 nucleotides are TGTGCCAGCAGCTACCGGGACCCCGGCTATGGCTACACCTTC.

Here the CDR3 DNA reads TGCGCCAGCAGCCAAACGGGAACGCCTGGAAACATTCAGTACTTC. This encodes CASSQTGTPGNIQYF. This chain joins TRBV4-3 and TRBJ2-5; perhaps TRBD2 as D (5 bases). The J call may be incorrect, as the DNA end agrees better with TRBJ2-4. The germline V gene has CDR1 LGHNA and CDR2 YSLEER. The length of the CDR3 is 15 residues.

In regard to this clonotype: A junction boundary mismatches the germline segment, possibly from a read error. This chain joins TRBV24-1 and TRBJ1-1; D is perhaps TRBD1 (5 bases). The CDR3 has 15 amino acids. Looked up from germline, CDR1 is KGHDR and CDR2 is SFDVKD. The CDR3 DNA reads as TGTGCCACCAGTGAGGCGGGACGGCGGAACACTGGAGCTTTCTTT. This gives the protein CATSEAGRRNTGAFF.

This clonotype was seen at least ten times. The CDR3, as DNA: TGTGCCAGCAGTCTCTATTATGGCTACACCTTC. Amino acids: CASSLYYGYTF. This chain links TRBV12-3 or TRBV12-4 with TRBJ1-2; no reliable D call. Trimming pared 5 bases from V and 5 bases from J, leaving 6 bases between. CDR3 length equals 11 residues.

The V and J genes are TRBV7-9 and TRBJ2-5; perhaps TRBD1 as D (5 bases). Trimming stripped 4 bases from V and 5 bases from J, with 20 bases between. The CDR3 has 16 residues. Germline-derived CDR1 and CDR2 are SEHNR and FQNEAQ (reference sequence). CDR3 nucleotide sequence: TGTGCCAGCAGCTCGATAAGGACATTAGTGTATGAGACCCAGTACTTC. Amino acids: CASSSIRTLVYETQYF.

V gene TRBV4-1 combines with J gene TRBJ2-5, with 8 bases matching TRBD2. The J call is in doubt because the DNA end fits TRBJ2-1 better. Germline CDR1 reads MGHRA; CDR2 reads YSYEKL. The CDR3 spans 15 residues. Here the CDR3 reads CASSQTGTRQETQFF. As DNA, the CDR3 is TGCGCCAGCAGCCAAACCGGGACTAGACAAGAGACCCAGTTCTTC.

This clonotype was seen only a few times. The genes are TRBV28 and TRBJ2-7, with D uncertain. Trimming took off 3 bases at V and 0 bases at J, with 9 bases between the two ends. This CDR3 is 14 amino acids long. Germline CDR1 and CDR2: MDHEN and SYDVKM. The CDR3 bases are TGTGCCAGCAGTTTGCGGCATCTCTCCTACGAGCAGTACTTC. Its translation: CASSLRHLSYEQYF.

This clonotype was seen a handful of times. V is TRBV20-1 and J is TRBJ2-1, with D possibly being TRBD2 (6 bases). The germline gives CDR1 DFQATT, CDR2 SNEGSKA (reference sequence). CDR3 length: 13 amino acids. V lost 6 bases, J lost 5 bases, and 14 bases lay in between. CDR3 protein: CSAPGEEHNEQFF. The CDR3 nucleotides read TGCAGTGCCCCTGGGGAGGAGCACAATGAGCAGTTCTTC.